This is a list of T cell receptor beta chains from one sample in a study of PD-L1 blockade in urothelial cancer. The table came from immunoSEQ multiplex PCR; TCRdb's copy has only in-frame clones and leaves some out. The data contain fewer than 45,000 clones, about 86% of them singletons. Sequenced material: PBMCs, taken around atezolizumab (anti-PD-L1) treatment. The receptors stem from a man between 60 and 70 years old with urothelial cancer. Each CDR3 is given with its conserved first and last residue. The D gene is left open where the match is weak. Not every row has a clone size; where given, it reads once, few, many or a size class.

>once|.|13|TRBV7-9|TRBJ1-5
CASSSGQGQPQHF
TGTGCCAGCAGCTCAGGGCAGGGACAGCCCCAGCATTTT
>.|.|14|TRBV28|TRBJ2-7
CASSLSGPTYEQYF
TGTGCCAGCAGTTTATCAGGGCCTACCTACGAGCAGTACTTC
>.|.|13|TRBV2|TRBJ1-5
CASSDRGSQPQHF
TGTGCCAGCAGTGACAGGGGAAGTCAGCCCCAGCATTTT
>.|TRBD1|16|TRBV7-9|TRBJ2-1
CASSAPPGQGDNEQFF
TGTGCCAGCAGTGCTCCGCCGGGACAGGGGGACAATGAGCAGTTCTTC
>.|.|14|TRBV5-1|TRBJ2-1
CASSLGEPYNEQFF
TGCGCCAGCAGCTTGGGTGAGCCTTACAATGAGCAGTTCTTC
>.|TRBD2|19|TRBV5-4|TRBJ2-6
CASSLQRGGLPSGANVLTF
TGTGCCAGCAGCCTCCAGCGGGGGGGCCTCCCCTCTGGGGCCAACGTCCTGACTTTC
>.|.|12|TRBV2|TRBJ1-2
CASSELTRGYTF
TGTGCCAGCAGTGAGTTAACGCGAGGCTACACCTTC
>.|.|14|TRBV7-2|TRBJ1-3
CASSLGGSGNTIYF
TGTGCCAGCAGCTTAGGAGGTTCTGGAAACACCATATATTTT
>.|.|13|TRBV6-6|TRBJ1-1
CASRTDRNTEAFF
TGTGCCAGCAGAACAGACAGGAACACTGAAGCTTTCTTT
>.|.|13|TRBV21-1|TRBJ2-2
CASSIFPAGELFF
TGTGCCAGCAGCATTTTCCCAGCCGGGGAGCTGTTTTTT
>.|.|13|TRBV29-1|TRBJ1-2
CSVGGLGNYGYTF
TGCAGCGTGGGGGGACTGGGAAACTATGGCTACACCTTC
>.|TRBD2|11|TRBV20-1|TRBJ2-4
CSAGTSGPQYF
TGCAGTGCAGGGACTAGCGGACCCCAGTACTTC
>.|.|15|TRBV21-1|TRBJ2-7
CASSTLAGVIDEQYF
TGTGCCAGCAGCACTCTAGCGGGGGTAATCGACGAGCAGTACTTC